This T cell receptor beta chain derives from a study of T cell repertoires in cytomegalovirus infection. Study-level results: HLA-C-restricted CMV-specific TCR beta clonotypes prevailed in the ex vivo response. Cumulated frequencies of public TCR beta families served to identify carriers of CMV plus the relevant HLA.

The CDR3 consists of 13 residues. Trimming pared 2 bases from V and 4 bases from J, leaving 8 bases between. The germline gives CDR1 MDHEN, CDR2 SYDVKM. MiXCR was run by TCRdb on the reads, yielding one entry per CDR3 protein. The data contain about a million distinct CDR3 sequences, approximately 31% of them singletons. This clonotype was found a few times. Its antigen remains unidentified. The gene calls are TRBV28 and TRBJ1-1; weak D call: TRBD1 (5 bases). The clonotype comes from a human donor in good health (CMV status not recorded). Some clones in this sample may be carry-over from other donors' samples. Here the sequenced sample was cultured CD8+ T cells from PBMCs, taken from culture after CMV antigen stimulation. In DNA, the CDR3 is TGTGCCAGCAGTTTAGGGGCTCCCACTGAAGCTTTCTTT. It codes for CASSLGAPTEAFF.